Detailed here is one T cell receptor (beta chain). Germline V gene sequence: CDR1 SGDLS, CDR2 YYNGEE. V dropped 4 bases and J dropped 0 bases, with 14 bases sitting between them. CDR3 size: 15 residues. In the source study's methods: The assay estimated nucleated cells by amplifying reference gene primers. Here immunoSEQ multiplex PCR was the method, and the copy in TCRdb shows in-frame clones only, minus some. V, J and clone size were drawn from that table, and D and trimming were deduced from the DNA. The table shows 90,000 to 100,000 clones, with around 85% occurring only once. These data come from a study of blood T cell repertoires in COVID-19. Whole-study context: Both acute and convalescent COVID-19 samples were obtained from the United States, Italy and Spain. T cells, B-cell-depleted T cells, or PBMCs provided the cDNA or gDNA that served as material.

Material: peripheral blood. The chain combines TRBV9 with TRBJ2-7; D is undetermined. This clonotype was sampled from a human donor in a cohort sampled during active COVID-19. The CDR3 reads CASSPSWRTSYEQYF. Here the CDR3 DNA reads TGTGCCAGCAGCCCGAGCTGGAGAACCTCCTACGAGCAGTACTTC.